A selection of T cell receptor beta chains follows, all from one sample in a study of T cells after yellow fever vaccination. TCRdb called the 5' RACE reads again in MiXCR, with one record for every CDR3 protein. In the table there are 610,000 or so distinct CDR3 sequences, 9% to 15% of which are singletons. The material sequenced was PBMCs, taken on the day of the yellow fever booster vaccination. All receptors come from a man under 40 who received the YFV17D yellow fever vaccine. CDR3s include the opening cysteine and the closing phenylalanine or tryptophan. Fields, in order: V gene, D gene, J gene, clone size, CDR3 protein, CDR3 DNA. D genes are given only for firm matches. A clone size is listed for some rows: how often the clone was seen (once, few, many), or a class if it is expanded.

>TRBV20-1|TRBD2|TRBJ2-1|few
CSARVLAGVGDEQFF
TGCAGTGCTAGGGTCCTAGCGGGAGTCGGCGATGAGCAGTTCTTC
>TRBV9|TRBD2|TRBJ2-4|few
CASSVGTSGLLAKNIQYF
TGTGCCAGCAGCGTAGGGACTAGCGGCCTTCTAGCCAAAAACATTCAGTACTTC
>TRBV7-2|.|TRBJ2-5|few
CASSDPRVETQYF
TGTGCCAGCAGCGATCCCCGGGTAGAGACCCAGTACTTC
>TRBV4-3|TRBD2|TRBJ2-1|.
CASSQRAASGRALASGEQFF
TGCGCCAGCAGCCAAAGAGCCGCTAGCGGGAGGGCCCTTGCTAGTGGTGAGCAGTTCTTC
>TRBV7-2|TRBD1|TRBJ2-7|.
CASSPRQGNYEQYF
TGTGCCAGCAGCCCCCGACAGGGAAACTACGAGCAGTACTTC
>TRBV5-1|.|TRBJ2-1|few
CASSLAWVSSYNEQFF
TGCGCCAGCAGCTTGGCCTGGGTGAGCTCCTACAATGAGCAGTTCTTC
>TRBV24-1|.|TRBJ1-1|.
CATSDSTSNTEAFF
TGTGCCACCAGTGACTCCACTTCGAACACTGAAGCTTTCTTT
>TRBV5-1|.|TRBJ2-3|.
CASSLEVPPDTQYF
TGCGCCAGCAGCTTGGAAGTTCCCCCAGATACGCAGTATTTT
>TRBV5-1|TRBD2|TRBJ2-7|.
CASSYSGGPSYEQYF
TGCGCCAGCAGCTATTCGGGAGGGCCGTCCTACGAGCAGTACTTC
>TRBV20-1|.|TRBJ2-5|.
CSATLSREETQYF
TGCAGTGCCACACTTTCCCGCGAAGAGACCCAGTACTTC
>TRBV5-1|TRBD2|TRBJ2-3|few
CASSFAGLAGEYATDTQYF
TGCGCCAGCAGCTTCGCGGGACTAGCGGGAGAGTACGCCACAGATACGCAGTATTTT
>TRBV7-2|.|TRBJ1-2|.
CASSLADGYLGYTF
TGTGCCAGCAGCTTAGCGGACGGCTATCTTGGCTACACCTTC
>TRBV7-2|.|TRBJ2-7|.
CASSQDYHQAYEQYF
TGTGCCAGCAGCCAAGACTACCATCAGGCCTACGAGCAGTACTTC
>TRBV24-1|.|TRBJ2-1|few
CATSVVGLTYNEQFF
TGTGCCACCAGTGTTGTGGGGCTCACCTACAATGAGCAGTTCTTC
>TRBV7-9|.|TRBJ2-3|.
CASSSGVGLEGSYTQYF
TGTGCCAGCAGCTCAGGCGTTGGCCTGGAGGGGTCCTATACGCAGTATTTT
>TRBV5-4|.|TRBJ2-5|.
CASSPTPEETQYF
TGTGCCAGCAGCCCGACCCCCGAAGAGACCCAGTACTTC
>TRBV7-9|.|TRBJ2-5|.
CASSLMTGVETQYF
TGTGCCAGCAGCTTAATGACAGGTGTGGAGACCCAGTACTTC
>TRBV25-1|.|TRBJ1-2|many
CASSGLGTYYGYTF
TGTGCCAGCAGCGGGTTAGGGACCTACTATGGCTACACCTTC
>TRBV7-9|TRBD1|TRBJ1-2|few
CASSLGRTGGARGYTF
TGTGCCAGCAGCTTAGGGCGGACAGGGGGCGCAAGAGGCTACACCTTC
>TRBV7-8|.|TRBJ2-5|many
CASSVTGPETQYF
TGTGCCAGCAGTGTGACAGGCCCTGAGACCCAGTACTTC
>TRBV20-1|TRBD1|TRBJ2-7|.
CSAETGTGDYEQYF
TGCAGTGCTGAAACCGGGACAGGGGACTACGAGCAGTACTTC
>TRBV12-3/TRBV12-4|TRBD1|TRBJ2-7|.
CASSSDRGHEQYF
TGTGCCAGCAGTTCTGACAGGGGGCACGAGCAGTACTTC
>TRBV7-8|.|TRBJ1-1|.
CASSLGTGGTNTEAFF
TGTGCCAGCAGCTTAGGGACCGGGGGTACGAACACTGAAGCTTTCTTT
>TRBV6-1|TRBD1|TRBJ1-5|few
CASGPGQGSNQPQHF
TGTGCCAGCGGACCTGGACAGGGGAGCAATCAGCCCCAGCATTTT
>TRBV7-8|.|TRBJ1-6|.
CASSPRGRGANSPLHF
TGTGCCAGCAGCCCACGGGGGAGGGGGGCAAATTCACCCCTCCACTTT
>TRBV20-1|TRBD1|TRBJ2-7|many
CSARDPNRGRFNEQYF
TGCAGTGCTAGAGACCCCAACAGGGGACGGTTCAACGAGCAGTACTTC
>TRBV12-3/TRBV12-4|.|TRBJ2-1|many
CASSFAAYNEQFF
TGTGCCAGCAGTTTCGCCGCCTACAATGAGCAGTTCTTC
>TRBV18|.|TRBJ1-1|few
CASSPDSNTEAFF
TGTGCCAGCTCACCTGACTCGAACACTGAAGCTTTCTTT
>TRBV2|.|TRBJ2-7|.
CASRGTGYEQYF
TGTGCCAGCAGGGGGACGGGTTACGAGCAGTACTTC
>TRBV11-2|.|TRBJ2-7|many
CASSLDGRGQHPYEQYF
TGTGCCAGCAGCTTAGACGGGAGGGGGCAACATCCCTACGAGCAGTACTTC
>TRBV7-2|.|TRBJ1-1|few
CASSFDPGNTEAFF
TGTGCCAGCAGCTTCGACCCTGGGAACACTGAAGCTTTCTTT
>TRBV11-1|.|TRBJ1-4|.
CASSLGDGLGAATNEKLFF
TGTGCCAGCAGCTTAGGGGACGGGCTGGGAGCTGCAACTAATGAAAAACTGTTTTTT
>TRBV5-4|.|TRBJ2-5|.
CASSSQGPVAETQYF
TGTGCCAGCAGCTCCCAAGGCCCAGTGGCAGAGACCCAGTACTTC
>TRBV7-6|TRBD1|TRBJ2-2|many
CASSLGPGGPNTGELFF
TGTGCCAGCAGCTTAGGGCCAGGGGGTCCGAACACCGGGGAGCTGTTTTTT
>TRBV7-2|TRBD2|TRBJ2-2|.
CASSLTSGAGAGELFF
TGTGCCAGCAGCTTGACTAGCGGGGCGGGGGCCGGGGAGCTGTTTTTT
>TRBV2|TRBD1|TRBJ1-4|few
CASSGRQGGDEKLFF
TGTGCCAGCAGTGGGCGACAGGGAGGAGATGAAAAACTGTTTTTT
>TRBV20-1|.|TRBJ2-2|.
CSASTQSNTGELFF
TGCAGTGCTTCTACTCAATCGAACACCGGGGAGCTGTTTTTT
>TRBV7-9|TRBD2|TRBJ2-7|.
CASSATSGSIREQYF
TGTGCCAGCAGTGCGACTAGCGGGAGTATCCGCGAGCAGTACTTC
>TRBV20-1|TRBD2|TRBJ2-7|few
CSARDRVLAGGEQYF
TGCAGTGCTAGAGATCGGGTCCTAGCGGGAGGCGAGCAGTACTTC
>TRBV12-3/TRBV12-4|.|TRBJ2-3|.
CASSLKAWTPTDTQYF
TGTGCCAGCAGTTTAAAAGCCTGGACCCCCACGGATACGCAGTATTTT
>TRBV7-6|.|TRBJ2-2|.
CASSLNRFANTGELFF
TGTGCCAGCAGCCTAAACAGGTTCGCGAACACCGGGGAGCTGTTTTTT
>TRBV15|.|TRBJ2-5|.
CATSRAGPQETQYF
TGTGCCACCAGCAGGGCAGGGCCCCAAGAGACCCAGTACTTC
>TRBV3-1|TRBD2|TRBJ2-3|few
CASSQETEWRGSVTDTQYF
TGTGCCAGCAGCCAAGAGACGGAGTGGCGCGGGAGTGTAACAGATACGCAGTATTTT
>TRBV12-3/TRBV12-4|TRBD1|TRBJ2-3|few
CASSWGQLSTDTQYF
TGTGCCAGCAGTTGGGGACAGCTAAGCACAGATACGCAGTATTTT
>TRBV27|.|TRBJ2-1|few
CATTRRNSNEQFF
TGTGCCACCACGAGGAGGAATAGTAATGAGCAGTTCTTC
>TRBV20-1|TRBD2|TRBJ2-3|few
CSASSGASDTQYF
TGCAGTGCTAGTAGCGGGGCGTCAGATACGCAGTATTTT
>TRBV27|TRBD2|TRBJ2-3|.
CASSQNSGSTYTQYF
TGTGCCAGCAGTCAGAATAGCGGGAGTACCTATACGCAGTATTTT
>TRBV28|TRBD1|TRBJ1-5|many
CASRIGTVHQPQHF
TGTGCCAGCAGGATCGGGACAGTACATCAGCCCCAGCATTTT
>TRBV12-3/TRBV12-4|.|TRBJ2-2|few
CASTPITTGELFF
TGTGCCAGCACTCCTATTACAACCGGGGAGCTGTTTTTT
>TRBV6-5|.|TRBJ2-7|few
CASSYQSGEQYF
TGTGCCAGCAGTTATCAGTCGGGCGAGCAGTACTTC
>TRBV11-2|.|TRBJ2-3|many
CASSLRGREADTQYF
TGTGCCAGCAGCTTGAGGGGGAGGGAAGCAGATACGCAGTATTTT
>TRBV12-3/TRBV12-4|.|TRBJ2-5|.
CACSQEETGFWRKETQYF
TGTGCCTGCAGTCAAGAAGAGACAGGCTTCTGGCGAAAAGAGACCCAGTACTTC